The sequence of this TCR beta chain was determined in a study of blood T cell repertoires in COVID-19 (TCRdb year 2020). About the investigation overall: Collaborator samples came from the United States, Italy and Spain and covered acute and convalescent phases of COVID-19. The dataset comprised deeply sampled blood TCRbeta repertoires from subjects exposed to, actively infected with, or recovered from COVID-19. The samples were drawn from two sources: the first 160 participants of the ongoing ImmuneRACE study, and over 1,000 subjects contributed by 6 global collaborators. A freely available public database, intended as a resource for researchers studying the immune response to SARS-CoV-2, is where the repertoires were released. HLA class I and class II types, where available, came from metadata supplied by the sample provider rather than from assay-based typing. The prospective study material was composed of cDNA or gDNA derived from T cells, B-cell-depleted T cells, or PBMCs. A de-identified subject ID, COVID-19 status, age in years and sex were almost always included in the sample metadata.

TCRbeta CDR3 regions were amplified from genomic DNA by means of the immunoSEQ Assay, a bias-controlled multiplex PCR. As for the original processing: Within the assay, amplification of reference gene primers was used to estimate how many nucleated cells each sample contained. To quantify the absolute abundance of each unique TCRbeta CDR3 rearrangement, sequence reads were collapsed and filtered. For each sample, productive Simpson clonality was calculated as the square root of Simpson's diversity index across productive rearrangements. The immuneACCESS repertoire file appears here via TCRdb, limited to in-frame rearrangements. These files lack a portion of the clones; in checked studies, under half of the deficit traces to unresolved V genes, and the cause of the others is not known. V and J calls and clone size follow that table, whereas D and trimming were derived from the DNA. Here the sample has roughly 200,000 clones; more than 80% occur a single time. Jointly, the top ten make up roughly 1.2% of the sample.

In the prospective study, participants were 18 to 89 years old, resided in 20 to 30 geographic areas of the United States, and were enrolled through a virtual design. In the prospective study, participants were assigned to cohorts based on the clinical history participants reported in a screening survey and a study questionnaire. Recovered participants in ImmuneRACE Cohort 3 were defined as having two consecutive negative NP/OP PCR tests, clearance from a healthcare professional, or resolution of symptoms. In the prospective study, mobile phlebotomists collected whole blood, serum and a nasopharyngeal or oropharyngeal swab from each participant. Participants in the prospective study had the option to provide additional blood draws and questionnaires over a roughly 2-month period. Before DNA extraction, blood samples from the prospective study were shipped at room temperature or frozen. The full study reports these points: The quantity of clinical and demographic metadata differed by source and by participant and was supplied without curation.

The germline V gene (reference sequence) supplies CDR1 SEHNR and CDR2 FQNEAQ. The CDR3 covers 15 residues, taking in both the cysteine and the phenylalanine. Only CDR3 DNA remains: 45 bases, in frame from the first base. Ends trimmed: V by 4 bases, J by 6 bases; bases unmatched to a gene: 5. As to this clone: Its specific antigen is unknown. No much larger clonotype is one base removed from it; base qualities were not supplied.

The chain is made from TRBV7-9 and TRBJ1-4; TRBD1 lines up with 10 middle nucleotides. The sequence was obtained from a man between 25 and 39 years old who had recovered from COVID-19. Sequencing used PBMCs or T cells enriched from blood (not recorded which). The CDR3 sequence is CASSSPGQGYEKLFF. The DNA sequence is TGTGCCAGCAGCTCTCCGGGACAGGGGTATGAAAAACTGTTTTTT.